The TCR beta chain described here comes from a study of CD8 T cells in ankylosing spondylitis. The study's findings and limits: Apparently characteristic of ankylosing spondylitis blood was a TCR beta motif (eight highly homologous variants). Earlier studies detected some motif variants in reactive arthritis synovial fluid and blood. The study looked at matched synovial fluid samples from ankylosing spondylitis patients. Disease-linked clones were reported to be significantly enriched there.

It was by quantitative 5'-RACE with molecular barcodes that TCR beta libraries were made. Using its own MiXCR run on the 5' RACE reads, TCRdb lists one record per CDR3 protein. The data contain approximately 130,000 distinct CDR3 sequences, roughly 9% of them seen just once; the ten biggest clones take up 2.5% to 3.5%. A word on this clonotype: Its target is unknown.

Germline V gene lookup returns CDR1 SGHDN and CDR2 FVKESK. CDR3 length: 17 amino acids. V dropped 2 bases and J dropped 2 bases, with 16 bases sitting between them. The chain joins TRBV14 to TRBJ1-5, with D perhaps TRBD1 (6 bases). Sequenced material: blood, either unsorted or a sorted T cell fraction (not recorded which). This clonotype was sampled from a male donor with ankylosing spondylitis or in good health (not recorded which). The CDR3 loop reads CASSQPGHIERNQPQHF. Written as DNA, the CDR3 is TGTGCCAGCAGCCAACCGGGACATATAGAACGCAATCAGCCCCAGCATTTT.